Listed below are T cell receptor beta chains from one sample, sequenced in a study of T cells expressing NK-cell markers. Each CDR3 protein gets one entry in TCRdb, which reprocessed the 5' RACE reads and gives no DNA. The sample has about 390,000 distinct CDR3 sequences; the top ten hold around a tenth. Source material: blood T cells: a sorted CD56 or NKG2C T cell subset, CD4+ or CD8+ T cells, or bulk PBMC T cells (not recorded which). The receptors were sampled from a woman in her forties or fifties in good health. CDR3s include the opening cysteine and the closing phenylalanine or tryptophan. Fields, in order: CDR3 length, V gene, J gene, CDR3 protein.

>13|TRBV11-3|TRBJ2-5
CASSMGYQETQYF
>15|TRBV9|TRBJ2-3
CASSPPGRISDTQYF
>13|TRBV7-8|TRBJ1-1
CASSFRGGPEAFF
>14|TRBV12-3/TRBV12-4|TRBJ2-3
CASSLRSGTDTQYF
>15|TRBV6-6|TRBJ2-4
CASSWDRGTKNIQYF
>15|TRBV6-6|TRBJ1-6
CASDHRWGGNSPLHF
>12|TRBV10-3|TRBJ2-7
CAIRGNTYEQYF
>12|TRBV6-1|TRBJ2-1
CASTGFYNEQFF
>14|TRBV7-2|TRBJ1-2
CASSLAPQGNGYTF
>12|TRBV6-5|TRBJ2-7
CASSYDTYEQYF
>18|TRBV5-1|TRBJ2-4
CASSPLGLAEIAKNIQYF
>13|TRBV4-1|TRBJ1-1
CASSHRGNTEAFF
>15|TRBV27|TRBJ2-5
CASSLGGRALETQYF
>17|TRBV4-1|TRBJ1-4
CASSQDPRQGQGEKLFF
>13|TRBV6-5|TRBJ2-1
CACSLTSGSWQFF
>17|TRBV6-4|TRBJ1-2
CASSPHVGGALTGGYTF
>16|TRBV5-4|TRBJ2-2
CASSLILGQGTGELFF
>16|TRBV6-1|TRBJ2-2
CASSSEGTSGTGELFF
>18|TRBV11-2|TRBJ2-1
CASSLGILAGDAYNEQFF
>15|TRBV9|TRBJ2-3
CASSVGSLSTDTQYF
>16|TRBV18|TRBJ2-1
CASSPLLSGPYNEQFF
>16|TRBV10-3|TRBJ1-2
CAISESIFLAGHGYTF
>13|TRBV29-1|TRBJ2-3
CSVAQQISDTQYF
>11|TRBV5-1|TRBJ2-2
CASGQISELFF
>16|TRBV5-1|TRBJ2-5
CASRITGTGEQETQYF
>15|TRBV9|TRBJ2-2
CASSAGTSYTGELFF
>15|TRBV20-1|TRBJ2-7
CSARGRDSSSYEQYF